This TCR beta chain was profiled in a study of blood T cell repertoires in COVID-19. On the study more broadly: The study drew acute and convalescent COVID-19 samples from the United States, Italy and Spain. Nucleic acid was either cDNA or gDNA, and it came from T cells, B-cell-depleted T cells, or PBMCs.

The CDR3 has 14 residues. CDR1 is MDHEN, CDR2 SYDVKM, per germline. V was trimmed by 3 bases and J by 5 bases, leaving 11 bases between them. TCRdb's copy holds only in-frame clones and misses some; the assay was immunoSEQ multiplex PCR. This table holds 350,000 to 400,000 clones, nearly 90% found once. This clone turned up a few times. This clonotype originated in a man between 18 and 29 years old with active or convalescent COVID-19. The specimen sequenced was peripheral blood. V and J are TRBV28 and TRBJ1-3; D is perhaps TRBD1 (5 bases). The DNA of the CDR3 is TGTGCCAGCAGTTTGGGAGGGGCCCGAAACACCATATATTTT. Translation gives CASSLGGARNTIYF.